Listed here are 24 T cell receptor beta chains from one sample, sequenced in a study of T cell responses to AZD1222 COVID-19 vaccine. The protocol was immunoSEQ multiplex PCR, while the TCRdb copy is restricted to in-frame clones and leaves out a portion. In the table there are roughly 110,000 clones, about nine tenths of which are singletons. The material sequenced was peripheral blood, taken on day 0 of AZD1222 vaccination. All receptors come from an adult in good health.

The rearrangement links TRBV24-1 to TRBJ2-2, with D hard to call. Germline loops: CDR1 KGHDR, CDR2 SFDVKD. The CDR3 sequence is 15 residues long. V dropped 10 bases and J dropped 1 base, with 15 bases sitting between them. Written as DNA, the CDR3 is TGTGCCACGAGAGGAGTACGTGGGAACACCGGGGAGCTGTTTTTT. It is translated as CATRGVRGNTGELFF.

J is TRBJ1-4 and V is TRBV16; a possible D gene is TRBD1 (6 bases). The V end was cut by 2 bases, the J end by 2 bases, with 12 bases between. The CDR3 runs to 16 residues. Looked up from germline, CDR1 is KGHSY and CDR2 is FQNENV. The CDR3 is CASSQSGTFTNEKLFF. DNA of the CDR3: TGTGCCAGCAGCCAAAGTGGGACATTTACTAATGAAAAACTGTTTTTT. The variable domain in full, with the rest retrieved from reference TRBV16 and TRBJ1-4, is GEEVAQTPKHLVRGEGQKAKLYCAPIKGHSYVFWYQQVLKNEFKFLISFQNENVFDETGMPKERFSAKCLPNSPCSLEIQATKLEDSAVYFCASSQSGTFTNEKLFFGSGTQLSVL.

V is TRBV12-3 or TRBV12-4 and J is TRBJ1-6; D is undetermined. V lost 7 bases, J lost 7 bases, and 11 bases lay in between. This CDR3 spans 13 amino acids. CDR3 loop: CASIPGENSPLHF. Here the CDR3 DNA reads TGTGCCAGCATCCCTGGGGAGAATTCACCCCTCCACTTT.

This clone was seen only once. The chain links TRBV12-3 or TRBV12-4 to TRBJ1-1, with TRBD1 matching 7 bases. This CDR3 is 11 amino acids long. V dropped 6 bases and J dropped 7; count of bases not matched to a gene: 2. CDR3 sequence reads: CASRGQLEAFF. In DNA form, the CDR3 reads TGTGCCAGCAGGGGACAGCTTGAAGCTTTCTTT.

This clone appeared a single time. Other nucleotide sequences in the sample specify the same CDR3. The chain employs TRBV5-1 and TRBJ2-2; tentative D call: TRBD2 (5 bases). The CDR3 length is 15 residues. Trimming removed 4 bases at V and 0 bases at J, with 10 bases between. The V gene's germline CDR1 is SGHRS and CDR2 YFSETQ. In DNA form, the CDR3 reads TGCGCCAGCAGCCCCCGGACTGCGAACACCGGGGAGCTGTTTTTT. This gives the protein CASSPRTANTGELFF.

The chain employs TRBV5-1 and TRBJ1-1; possibly TRBD1 for D (5 bases). CDR1 is SGHRS, CDR2 YFSETQ, per germline. Deletions cut 4 bases from V and 10 bases from J, with 23 bases between. The CDR3 has 15 amino acids. CDR3 bases: TGCGCCAGCAGCCCGCGGGCCGACCCTCGGAGGGGAGCTTTCTTT. It translates to CASSPRADPRRGAFF.

V gene TRBV11-1 combines with J gene TRBJ2-1; D perhaps matches TRBD2 (6 bases). With 5 bases removed from V and 6 bases from J, the gap between germline ends came to 11 bases. The CDR3 consists of 13 residues. Germline V lookup: CDR1 SGHAT, CDR2 FQDESV (reference sequence). In nucleotides, the CDR3 is TGTGCCAGCAGCAGAGGGGACTTCAATGAGCAGTTCTTC. It specifies CASSRGDFNEQFF.

This clone was counted a single time. The CDR3 DNA reads TGTGCCAGCACCGGACAGGGGGGCACTGAAGCTTTCTTT. This sequence encodes CASTGQGGTEAFF. V gene TRBV7-9 combines with J gene TRBJ1-1; 10 positions agree with TRBD1. The J segment lost 4 bases and the V segment lost 7 bases, leaving 3 bases of the junction unmatched. The CDR3 length is 13 residues. Germline CDR1 SEHNR, CDR2 FQNEAQ (reference sequence).

The CDR3 is CASSSGLWHEQYF. The CDR3 bases are TGTGCCAGTAGTTCGGGGCTGTGGCACGAGCAGTACTTC. The chain uses TRBV19 and TRBJ2-7; D tentatively fits TRBD1 or TRBD2 (5 bases each). Germline V lookup: CDR1 LNHDA, CDR2 SQIVND (reference sequence). This CDR3 contains 13 residues. Deletions cut 5 bases from V and 5 bases from J, with 13 bases between. Supplemented by reference TRBV19 and TRBJ2-7, the full variable domain reads DGGITQSPKYLFRKEGQNVTLSCEQNLNHDAMYWYRQDPGQGLRLIYYSQIVNDFQKGDIAEGYSVSREKKESFPLTVTSAQKNPTAFYLCASSSGLWHEQYFGPGTRLTVT.

The chain uses TRBV6-1 and TRBJ1-5; D is ambiguous. Germline loops: CDR1 MNHNS, CDR2 SASEGT. The CDR3 length is 13 residues. Trimming pared 3 bases from V and 6 bases from J, leaving 9 bases between. CDR3 in amino acids: CASSEDGRQPQHF. For the CDR3, the DNA is TGTGCCAGCAGTGAGGATGGGCGTCAGCCCCAGCATTTT.

V and J are TRBV4-2 and TRBJ2-1; TRBD2 might be the D (6 bases). The germline gives CDR1 LGHNA, CDR2 YNFKEQ. Between the trimmed V and J ends, which lost 0 bases and 9 bases, there was a span of 15 bases. The CDR3 covers 15 residues. CDR3 sequence: CASSQEWLALSEQFF. The DNA for the CDR3 is TGTGCCAGCAGCCAAGAGTGGCTAGCGTTATCTGAGCAGTTCTTC.

The genes are TRBV7-8 and TRBJ2-7; 13 nucleotides align to TRBD2. From germline, CDR1 is SGHVS and CDR2 FQNEAQ. The junction had 4 bases not matched to a gene; V was cut back by 3 bases and J by 5 bases. The CDR3 is 15 residues long. Here the CDR3 DNA reads TGTGCCAGCAGCTTTAGGACTAGCGGGAGCCACGAGCAGTACTTC. It encodes CASSFRTSGSHEQYF.

This clone was found once. This chain uses TRBV28 with TRBJ1-1; D remains ambiguous. The CDR3 length is 14 residues. Germline V gene data show CDR1 as MDHEN and CDR2 as SYDVKM. With 5 bases removed from V and 4 bases from J, the gap between germline ends came to 14 bases. In DNA, the CDR3 is TGTGCCAGCAGTCCCGGCGGTGGATTCACTGAAGCTTTCTTT. Amino acid sequence: CASSPGGGFTEAFF.

The chain combines TRBV12-3 or TRBV12-4 with TRBJ1-1; the D is unclear. The CDR3 consists of 12 residues. The V and J ends lost 5 bases and 4 bases respectively, with 8 bases between them. CDR3 protein: CASSQGITEAFF. The CDR3 DNA reads TGTGCCAGCAGTCAAGGTATCACTGAAGCTTTCTTT.

The chain joins TRBV7-9 to TRBJ2-1; 7 nucleotides agree with TRBD2. The CDR3 consists of 14 residues. J was trimmed by 10 bases and V by 5 bases; bases with no gene match: 11. Per germline, CDR1 SEHNR and CDR2 FQNEAQ (reference sequence). This chain's CDR3 is CASSPWLGGEEQFF. The CDR3 nucleotides are TGTGCCAGCAGCCCCTGGTTGGGGGGGGAAGAGCAGTTCTTC.

The V call is TRBV27, the J call TRBJ2-2, with 10 bases aligning to TRBD1. V lost 2 bases and J lost 9; bases outside the gene matches: 9. Germline CDR1 reads MNHEY; CDR2 reads SMNVEV (reference sequence). The CDR3 covers 16 residues. In DNA form, the CDR3 reads TGTGCCAGCAGTTTAAGGGACAGGGGTGAGGCCAGGGAGCTGTTTTTT. It specifies CASSLRDRGEARELFF.

This clone was seen only a few times. The gene calls are TRBV7-6 and TRBJ1-2; D call uncertain. V was shortened by 10 bases and J by 2 bases, with 17 bases between the two germline ends. The germline V gene encodes CDR1 SGHVS and CDR2 FNYEAQ. This CDR3 has 14 residues. CDR3 sequence reads: CATSPDYSNYGYTF. The CDR3 nucleotides read TGTGCCACCTCCCCGGACTACTCGAACTATGGCTACACCTTC.

This chain uses TRBV10-3 with TRBJ1-5, with TRBD1 as a possible D gene (5 bases). The CDR3 runs 14 residues. Per germline, CDR1 ENHRY and CDR2 SYGVKD. V shed 3 bases and J shed 5 bases, with 11 bases lying between them. CDR3 bases: TGTGCCATCAGTGACGGCGGGGGGGATCAGCCCCAGCATTTT. Translated: CAISDGGGDQPQHF.

This chain uses TRBV6-5 with TRBJ1-5, with 7 bases fitting TRBD1. This CDR3 contains 14 residues. With 6 bases clipped from V and 3 bases from J, the junction kept 5 bases outside the gene matches. Germline assignment: CDR1 MNHEY and CDR2 SVGAGI. The CDR3 reads CASSRDRVNQPQHF. The CDR3 DNA reads as TGTGCCAGCAGCCGCGACAGGGTCAATCAGCCCCAGCATTTT.

V and J are TRBV7-2 and TRBJ2-7; 9 bases map to TRBD2. CDR1 and CDR2 (germline): SGHTA, FQGNSA. This CDR3 is built from 15 residues. Germline trimming cut 3 bases from V and 5 bases from J; bases unmatched to any gene: 8. The DNA for the CDR3 is TGTGCCAGCAGCTTGTATAGCGGGAGTTTCAACGAGCAGTACTTC. Protein: CASSLYSGSFNEQYF.

V and J are TRBV3-1 (or the pseudogene TRBV3-2) and TRBJ2-7, with a weak D call TRBD2 (6 bases). The germline V gene has CDR1 LGHDT and CDR2 YNNKEL (reference sequence). The V end was cut by 1 base, the J end by 4 bases, with 11 bases between. The CDR3 covers 14 residues. The CDR3 DNA reads as TGTGCCAGCAGCCAAGGAGTGGGAGGATACGAGCAGTACTTC. Residues: CASSQGVGGYEQYF.

This clone was detected only once. The chain couples TRBV24-1 to TRBJ2-1; 10 bases match TRBD2. Germline CDR1 reads KGHDR; CDR2 reads SFDVKD. CDR3 size: 13 residues. V dropped 6 bases and J dropped 7; count of bases not matched to a gene: 2. CDR3 nucleotides: TGTGCCACCAGTTCTAGCGGGAGAAATGAGCAGTTCTTC. This encodes CATSSSGRNEQFF.

The chain uses TRBV7-9 and TRBJ1-2, with unresolved D. V was shortened by 7 bases and J by 3 bases, with 9 bases between the two germline ends. This CDR3 contains 12 residues. Germline V gives CDR1 SEHNR, CDR2 FQNEAQ (reference sequence). DNA for the CDR3: TGTGCCAGCACCCGAGAAGACTATGGCTACACCTTC. Protein product: CASTREDYGYTF.

The rearrangement links TRBV18 to TRBJ2-1; D unclear. With 0 bases removed from V and 8 bases from J, the gap between germline ends came to 17 bases. The CDR3 is made up of 16 amino acids. From germline, CDR1 is KGHSH and CDR2 LQKENI. The CDR3 here is CASSPPIKPDGDEQFF. As DNA, the CDR3 is TGTGCCAGCTCACCACCGATAAAGCCTGATGGGGATGAGCAGTTCTTC.